The sample holds many counts of the clone carrying this T cell receptor (beta chain). Its cognate antigen is unknown. TCRdb called the reads again in MiXCR, with one record for every CDR3 protein. The sample lists approximately 250,000 distinct CDR3 sequences, about 20% seen once, with 15% to 20% in the top ten. This sample is drawn from a study of T cell repertoires in cytomegalovirus infection. Whole-study findings and limits: The cumulative frequency of public TCR beta families identified carriers of CMV plus the relevant HLA. Across the ex vivo response, the dominant clonotypes were HLA-C-restricted CMV-specific TCR beta clonotypes.

Source material: CD8+ T cells from PBMCs. The TCR was taken from a human donor in good health (CMV status not recorded). Some clones in this sample may be carry-over from other donors' samples.

As DNA, the CDR3 is TGTGCCAGCAGCTTCCAAGGACTAGCGGGAGAATACAATGAGCAGTTCTTC. It encodes CASSFQGLAGEYNEQFF. The rearrangement uses TRBV9 and TRBJ2-1, with 13 bases that match TRBD2. Germline loops: CDR1 SGDLS, CDR2 YYNGEE. This CDR3 is 17 amino acids long. J was trimmed by 4 bases and V by 4 bases; bases with no gene match: 8.